This entry features one T cell receptor beta chain sequence. The antigen is not known. TCRdb's table, derived via immunoSEQ multiplex PCR, lists solely in-frame clones and lacks some. The table has 1,000 to 1,500 clones, roughly four fifths seen once. CDR3 length: 15 amino acids. CDR1 and CDR2 (germline): SGHNT, YYREEE (reference sequence). With 4 bases clipped from V and 4 bases from J, the junction kept 11 bases outside the gene matches. This entry belongs to a study of chemoradiotherapy in HPV16-positive cancers. About the study: Candidate HPV-specific T-cell clones and common TCR motifs came from functional assays in two HPV16-positive patients. Whole-study results and caveats: During treatment, candidate HPV-specific clones and E7-related motifs expanded in tumor. In HPV16-positive patients, HPV-responsive T-cell expansion tracked better recurrence-free survival. Functional assays defining HPV-specific T cells used only two HPV16-positive patients.

The chain has TRBV5-4 and TRBJ2-7, with TRBD2 matching over 7 bases. This receptor was obtained from a human donor with HPV-associated anogenital cancer. The material sequenced was tumor tissue, taken from a patient who underwent chemoradiotherapy. CDR3 amino acids: CASSPGGAGRYEQYV. DNA of the CDR3: TGTGCCAGCAGCCCGGGAGGCGCAGGGAGGTACGAGCAGTACGTC.